A single sample is the source of the 23 T cell receptor beta chains below, sequenced in a study of cytomegalovirus exposure and HLA in healthy donors. Produced via immunoSEQ multiplex PCR; TCRdb's table is partial and in-frame only. The repertoire holds 110,000 to 150,000 clones, 80% to 95% seen once, with 0.55% to 0.8% in the top ten. The material sequenced was PBMCs. All receptors come from a man aged 18 to 30 in good health and CMV-seronegative.

V is TRBV6-1 and J is TRBJ2-1; TRBD2 aligns across 8 bases. Germline lookup yields CDR1 MNHNS and CDR2 SASEGT. This CDR3 contains 15 residues. V dropped 1 base and J dropped 5; count of bases not matched to a gene: 4. The CDR3 bases are TGTGCCAGCAGTGAAGAAGCGGGGGACCACAATGAGCAGTTCTTC. It yields the protein CASSEEAGDHNEQFF.

This chain uses TRBV29-1 with TRBJ2-1, with D uncertain. V was trimmed by 2 bases and J by 6 bases, leaving 26 bases between them. There are 18 residues in the CDR3. Germline assignment: CDR1 SQVTM and CDR2 ANQGSEA. The CDR3 spells CSVELNPVNSDFFNEQFF. CDR3 nucleotide sequence: TGCAGCGTTGAACTAAACCCCGTCAATTCTGATTTTTTCAATGAGCAGTTCTTC.

The rearrangement links TRBV19 to TRBJ2-5; unclear D gene. CDR3 length equals 13 residues. Germline values: CDR1 LNHDA, CDR2 SQIVND (reference sequence). V was trimmed by 6 bases and J by 0 bases, leaving 8 bases between them. This CDR3 reads CASSQQYQETQYF. The CDR3 nucleotides read TGTGCCAGTAGCCAACAGTACCAAGAGACCCAGTACTTC.

The V call is TRBV19, the J call TRBJ2-7; D may be TRBD2 (5 bases). V shed 3 bases and J shed 2 bases, with 8 bases lying between them. Germline values: CDR1 LNHDA, CDR2 SQIVND (reference sequence). The CDR3 totals 13 residues. The CDR3 here is CASSMGSPYEQYF. Written as DNA, the CDR3 is TGTGCCAGTAGTATGGGGAGCCCCTACGAGCAGTACTTC.

This chain connects TRBV6-1 to TRBJ2-4; D is unclear. Germline V gives CDR1 MNHNS, CDR2 SASEGT. This CDR3 has 11 amino acids. The V gene lost 6 bases and the J gene lost 6 bases, with 6 bases spanning the gap. CDR3 region: CASSTGNIQYF. In DNA, the CDR3 is TGTGCCAGCAGCACCGGAAACATTCAGTACTTC.

V gene TRBV6-1 combines with J gene TRBJ1-1, with D possibly being TRBD1 (5 bases). The CDR3 has 12 residues. V was cut by 6 bases and J by 7 bases, with 12 bases left in between. Germline assignment: CDR1 MNHNS and CDR2 SASEGT. The CDR3 region is CASSGGSVEAFF. The CDR3 DNA reads as TGTGCCAGCAGCGGGGGGTCAGTTGAAGCTTTCTTT.

The chain employs TRBV6-5 and TRBJ2-7; D perhaps matches TRBD1 (5 bases). This CDR3 has 13 amino acids. The germline CDR1 and CDR2 sequences are MNHEY and SVGAGI. Trimming cost V 7 bases and J 1 base, with 11 bases left between them. CDR3 nucleotide sequence: TGTGCCAGCACTCCACCAGGGTCCTACGAGCAGTACTTC. Translation: CASTPPGSYEQYF.

This clone was observed a handful of times. The CDR3 protein is CASSLERQGQQYV. CDR3 DNA sequence: TGTGCCAGCTCACTCGAACGACAGGGGCAGCAGTACGTC. The chain links TRBV18 to TRBJ2-7, with 8 bases identical to TRBD1. Trimming at V came to 4 bases and at J to 8 bases, leaving 7 bases not matched to a gene. The CDR3 contains 13 residues. The germline CDR1 and CDR2 sequences are KGHSH and LQKENI.

V and J are TRBV7-2 and TRBJ2-7, with 7 bases identical to TRBD2. Trimming at V came to 5 bases and at J to 1 base, leaving 8 bases not matched to a gene. Germline CDR1 SGHTA, CDR2 FQGNSA. The CDR3 has 15 amino acids. The CDR3 is CASSPKRGKSYEQYF. The DNA of the CDR3 is TGTGCCAGCAGCCCTAAGCGGGGCAAATCCTACGAGCAGTACTTC.

The chain has TRBV7-6 and TRBJ2-3; D perhaps matches TRBD2 (6 bases). In germline, CDR1 is SGHVS, CDR2 FNYEAQ. V was clipped by 4 bases and J by 2 bases, with 16 bases between them. CDR3 length: 16 residues. This chain's CDR3 is CASSSGGSTNTDTQYF. The CDR3 DNA reads as TGTGCCAGCAGCTCAGGAGGGAGCACTAACACAGATACGCAGTATTTT.

The gene calls are TRBV11-2 and TRBJ2-3; tentatively, D is TRBD2 (6 bases). Germline CDR1 and CDR2: SGHAT and FQNNGV. This CDR3 has 13 amino acids. V lost 5 bases, J lost 6 bases, and 12 bases lay in between. The DNA of the CDR3 is TGTGCCAGCAGCCCCTCGGGAGTTGATACGCAGTATTTT. Protein: CASSPSGVDTQYF.

This chain joins TRBV6-5 and TRBJ1-1; unclear D gene. CDR1 MNHEY and CDR2 SVGAGI come from the germline V gene. The CDR3 has 15 amino acids. With 6 bases removed from V and 1 base from J, the gap between germline ends came to 15 bases. The chain's CDR3 is CASSPVGQGNTEAFF. The CDR3 DNA is TGTGCCAGCAGCCCCGTGGGCCAAGGGAACACTGAAGCTTTCTTT.

The chain is built from TRBV11-3 and TRBJ2-2, with 15 bases that match TRBD2. Germline V lookup: CDR1 SGHNT, CDR2 YENEEA. The V segment lost 4 bases and the J segment 4 bases; nucleotides outside the gene matches: 10. This CDR3 region has 19 residues. The CDR3 bases are TGTGCCAGCAGCTCCCGACCGGGACTAGCGGGGGGTCGCACCGGGGAGCTGTTTTTT. Protein sequence: CASSSRPGLAGGRTGELFF.

Only one count was recorded for this clone. The chain uses TRBV18 and TRBJ2-5; D is ambiguous. The CDR3 spans 14 residues. V was cut by 1 base and J by 3 bases, with 9 bases left in between. Germline values: CDR1 KGHSH, CDR2 LQKENI. The CDR3 coding sequence is TGTGCCAGCTCACCACGTATCCAGAAAGAGACCCAGTACTTC. It translates to CASSPRIQKETQYF.

The CDR3 here is CAWSPGSSNTEAFF. The CDR3 DNA reads as TGTGCCTGGAGTCCAGGGTCCTCGAACACTGAAGCTTTCTTT. This chain connects TRBV30 to TRBJ1-1; D is perhaps TRBD1 (5 bases). The CDR3 consists of 14 residues. The germline CDR1 and CDR2 sequences are GTSNPN and SVGIG (reference sequence). The V end was cut by 2 bases, the J end by 1 base, with 11 bases between. Looking up the rest from reference TRBV30 and TRBJ1-1 gives the full variable domain: SQTIHQWPATLVQPVGSPLSLECTVEGTSNPNLYWYRQAAGRGLQLLFYSVGIGQISSEVPQNLSASRPQDRQFILSSKKLLLSDSGFYLCAWSPGSSNTEAFFGQGTRLTVV.

The chain employs TRBV9 and TRBJ2-5; 13 positions match TRBD2. This CDR3 comprises 15 residues. The germline V gene encodes CDR1 SGDLS and CDR2 YYNGEE. The J segment lost 3 bases and the V segment lost 4 bases, leaving 3 bases of the junction unmatched. The CDR3 sequence is CASSLGTSGEETQYF. CDR3 DNA sequence: TGTGCCAGCAGCTTGGGGACTAGCGGGGAAGAGACCCAGTACTTC.

This rearrangement joins TRBV2 to TRBJ1-3; maybe TRBD1 (6 bases). Trimming shortened V by 3 bases and J by 5 bases, and 11 bases separated the two germline ends. In germline, CDR1 is SNHLY, CDR2 FYNNEI. The CDR3 loop spans 14 amino acids. CDR3 nucleotides: TGTGCCAGCAGTGATCGGGGGGCAAGAAACACCATATATTTT. It yields the protein CASSDRGARNTIYF.

As for this clone: Germline and junction disagree at one end, which may indicate a read error. The chain carries TRBV6-5 and TRBJ2-1; tentative D call: TRBD2 (6 bases). The CDR3 totals 15 residues. Germline V gives CDR1 MNHEY, CDR2 SVGAGI. The CDR3 coding sequence is TGTGCCATCAGTGCGACTAGGCTCGGTAGTAATGAGCAGTTCTTC. This codes for CAISATRLGSNEQFF.

This clone was picked up a small number of times. V usage is TRBV6-5 and J usage is TRBJ1-5, with a tentative D call TRBD1 (6 bases). The CDR3 has 14 residues. Trimming removed 5 bases from V and 7 bases from J, with 15 bases in between. Germline values: CDR1 MNHEY, CDR2 SVGAGI. The CDR3 spells CASSSRQELQPQHF. CDR3 nucleotide sequence: TGTGCCAGCAGTAGCCGACAGGAGCTACAGCCCCAGCATTTT.

V usage is TRBV27 and J usage is TRBJ1-1; D perhaps matches TRBD1 (5 bases). Trimming took 5 bases from V and 3 from J, leaving 28 bases between them. CDR1 and CDR2 from the germline V gene are MNHEY and SMNVEV (reference sequence). The CDR3 contains 19 residues. The CDR3 DNA reads as TGTGCCAGCAGTGGGTGGCAGACACTATCTGGGAGGGGTCACACTGAAGCTTTCTTT. This codes for CASSGWQTLSGRGHTEAFF.

The J gene is TRBJ2-3, the V gene TRBV5-4; 7 nucleotides agree with TRBD2. The length of the CDR3 is 16 residues. J was trimmed by 0 bases and V by 3 bases; bases with no gene match: 7. CDR1 is SGHNT, CDR2 YYREEE, per germline (reference sequence). CDR3 in amino acids: CASSSKAGPSTDTQYF. CDR3 in DNA: TGTGCCAGCAGCTCAAAAGCGGGGCCTAGCACAGATACGCAGTATTTT.

The V gene is TRBV21-1, the J gene TRBJ1-6; the table's D gene call, TRBD1, was not cross checked with the DNA. TRBV21-1 is assigned pseudogene status. This CDR3 contains 16 residues. The CDR3: CASSQQGFPYNSPLHF. The CDR3 bases are TGTGCCAGCAGCCAACAGGGTTTCCCCTATAATTCACCCCTCCACTTT.

The chain's CDR3 is CASANAGAGNTIYF. The CDR3 DNA sequence: TGTGCCAGCGCAAACGCGGGGGCAGGAAACACCATATATTTT. V usage is TRBV27 and J usage is TRBJ1-3; tentative D call: TRBD1 (6 bases). V dropped 8 bases and J dropped 4 bases, with 15 bases sitting between them. Germline V gene lookup returns CDR1 MNHEY and CDR2 SMNVEV (reference sequence). This CDR3 has 14 residues.